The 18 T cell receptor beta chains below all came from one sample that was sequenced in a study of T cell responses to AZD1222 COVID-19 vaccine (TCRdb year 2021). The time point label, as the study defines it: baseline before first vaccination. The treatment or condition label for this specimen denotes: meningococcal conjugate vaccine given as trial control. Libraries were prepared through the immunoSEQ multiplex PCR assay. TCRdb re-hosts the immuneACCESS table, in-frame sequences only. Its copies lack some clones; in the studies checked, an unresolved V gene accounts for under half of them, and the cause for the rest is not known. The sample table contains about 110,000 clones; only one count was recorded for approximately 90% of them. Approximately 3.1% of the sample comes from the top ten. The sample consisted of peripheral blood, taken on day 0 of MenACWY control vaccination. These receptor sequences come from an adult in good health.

CDR3 coding DNA: TGTGCCAGCAGTTGGGGGACGGGCAATCAGCCCCAGCATTTT. It is translated as CASSWGTGNQPQHF. This chain uses TRBV6-5 with TRBJ1-5; tentatively, D is TRBD1 (5 bases). Germline CDR1 MNHEY, CDR2 SVGAGI. Deletions cut 4 bases from V and 2 bases from J, with 9 bases between. The CDR3 is 14 residues long.

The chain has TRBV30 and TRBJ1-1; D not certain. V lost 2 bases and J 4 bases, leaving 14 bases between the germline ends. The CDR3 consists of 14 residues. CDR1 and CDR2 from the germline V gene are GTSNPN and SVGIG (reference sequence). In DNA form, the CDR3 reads TGTGCCTGGAGTCGGTTTCCCGGGTCCACTGAAGCTTTCTTT. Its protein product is CAWSRFPGSTEAFF.

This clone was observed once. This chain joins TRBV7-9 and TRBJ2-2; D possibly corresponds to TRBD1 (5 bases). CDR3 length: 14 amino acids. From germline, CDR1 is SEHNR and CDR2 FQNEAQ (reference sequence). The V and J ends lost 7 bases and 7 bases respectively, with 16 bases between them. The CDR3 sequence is CASTKDSLLGELFF. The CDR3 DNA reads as TGTGCCAGCACCAAAGACAGTTTGCTCGGGGAGCTGTTTTTT.

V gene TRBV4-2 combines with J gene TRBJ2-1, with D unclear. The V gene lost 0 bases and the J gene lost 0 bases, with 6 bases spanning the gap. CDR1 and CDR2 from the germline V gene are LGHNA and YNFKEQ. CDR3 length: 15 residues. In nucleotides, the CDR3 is TGTGCCAGCAGCCAAGAAACTAACTCCTACAATGAGCAGTTCTTC. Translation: CASSQETNSYNEQFF.

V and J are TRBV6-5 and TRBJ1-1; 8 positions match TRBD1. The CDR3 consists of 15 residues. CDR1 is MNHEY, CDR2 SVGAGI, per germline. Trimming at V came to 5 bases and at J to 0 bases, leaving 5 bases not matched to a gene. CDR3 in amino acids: CASSTWTGMNTEAFF. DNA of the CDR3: TGTGCCAGCAGTACCTGGACAGGGATGAACACTGAAGCTTTCTTT.

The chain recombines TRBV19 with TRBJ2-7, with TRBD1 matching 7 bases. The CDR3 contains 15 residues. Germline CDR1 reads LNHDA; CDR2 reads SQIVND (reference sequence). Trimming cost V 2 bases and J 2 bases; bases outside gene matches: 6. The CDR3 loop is CASSIRGQSAYEQYF. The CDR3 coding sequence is TGTGCCAGTAGTATAAGGGGACAGAGCGCCTACGAGCAGTACTTC.

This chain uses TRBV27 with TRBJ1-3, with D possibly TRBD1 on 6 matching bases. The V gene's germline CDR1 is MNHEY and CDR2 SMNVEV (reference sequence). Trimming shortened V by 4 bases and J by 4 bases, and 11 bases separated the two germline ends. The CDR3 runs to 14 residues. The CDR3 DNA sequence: TGTGCCAGCAGTTCTGGGGGGCGAGGAAACACCATATATTTT. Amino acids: CASSSGGRGNTIYF.

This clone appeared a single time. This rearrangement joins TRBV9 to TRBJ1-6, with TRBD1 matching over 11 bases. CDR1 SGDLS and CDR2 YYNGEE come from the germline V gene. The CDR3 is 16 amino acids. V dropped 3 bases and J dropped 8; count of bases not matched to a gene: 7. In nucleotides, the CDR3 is TGTGCCAGCAGCGGAGGACAGGGGGCTGCCGATTCACCCCTCCACTTT. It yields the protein CASSGGQGAADSPLHF.

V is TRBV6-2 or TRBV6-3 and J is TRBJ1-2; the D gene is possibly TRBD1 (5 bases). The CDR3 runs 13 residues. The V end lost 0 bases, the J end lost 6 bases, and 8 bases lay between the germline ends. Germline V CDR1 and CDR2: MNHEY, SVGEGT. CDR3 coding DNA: TGTGCCAGCAGTTACTCGATGGGGGATGGCTACACCTTC. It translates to CASSYSMGDGYTF.

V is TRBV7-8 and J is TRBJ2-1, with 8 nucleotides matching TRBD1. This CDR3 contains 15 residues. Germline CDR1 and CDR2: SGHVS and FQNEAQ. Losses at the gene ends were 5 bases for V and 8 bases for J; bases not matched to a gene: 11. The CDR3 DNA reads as TGTGCCAGCAGCCCAGGGGGCGTATATGGCCATGAGCAGTTCTTC. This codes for CASSPGGVYGHEQFF.

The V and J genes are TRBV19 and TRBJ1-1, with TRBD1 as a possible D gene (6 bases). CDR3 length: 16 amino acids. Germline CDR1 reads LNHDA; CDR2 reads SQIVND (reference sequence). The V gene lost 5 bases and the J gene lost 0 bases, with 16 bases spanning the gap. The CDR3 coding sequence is TGTGCCAGTAGTCCCCGACAGGAGATCATGAACACTGAAGCTTTCTTT. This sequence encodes CASSPRQEIMNTEAFF.

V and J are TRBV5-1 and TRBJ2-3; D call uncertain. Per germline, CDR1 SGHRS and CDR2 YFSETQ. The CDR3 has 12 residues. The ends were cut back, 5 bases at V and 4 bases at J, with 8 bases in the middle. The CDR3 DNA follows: TGCGCCAGCAGGTTCCTGGCAGATACGCAGTATTTT. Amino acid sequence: CASRFLADTQYF. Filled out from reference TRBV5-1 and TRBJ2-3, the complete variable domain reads KAGVTQTPRYLIKTRGQQVTLSCSPISGHRSVSWYQQTPGQGLQFLFEYFSETQRNKGNFPGRFSGRQFSNSRSEMNVSTLELGDSALYLCASRFLADTQYFGPGTRLTVL.

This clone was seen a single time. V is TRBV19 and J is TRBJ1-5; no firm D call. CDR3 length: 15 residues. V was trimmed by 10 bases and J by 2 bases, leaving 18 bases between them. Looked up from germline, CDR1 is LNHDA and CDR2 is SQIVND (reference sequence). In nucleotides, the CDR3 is TGTGCCACCACCCCGACGGGGAGTGGCAATCAGCCCCAGCATTTT. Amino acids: CATTPTGSGNQPQHF.

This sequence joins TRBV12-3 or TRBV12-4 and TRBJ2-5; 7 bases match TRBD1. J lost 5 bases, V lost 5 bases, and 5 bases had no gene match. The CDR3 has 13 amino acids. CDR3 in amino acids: CASSPGQRETQYF. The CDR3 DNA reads TGTGCCAGCAGTCCGGGACAGAGGGAGACCCAGTACTTC.

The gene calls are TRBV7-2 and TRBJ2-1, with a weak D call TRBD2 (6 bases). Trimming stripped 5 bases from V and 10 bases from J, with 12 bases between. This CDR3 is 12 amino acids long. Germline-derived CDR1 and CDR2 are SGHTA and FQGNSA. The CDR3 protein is CASSRDSGEQFF. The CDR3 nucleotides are TGTGCCAGCAGCCGGGACTCGGGGGAGCAGTTCTTC.

The CDR3 loop reads CASRRTGGVTEAFF. CDR3 in DNA: TGTGCCAGCAGAAGGACAGGGGGAGTCACTGAAGCTTTCTTT. The chain employs TRBV6-4 and TRBJ1-1; 10 bases fit TRBD1. Losses at the gene ends were 6 bases for V and 4 bases for J; bases not matched to a gene: 5. Germline CDR1 reads MRHNA; CDR2 reads SNTAGT. This CDR3 has 14 amino acids.

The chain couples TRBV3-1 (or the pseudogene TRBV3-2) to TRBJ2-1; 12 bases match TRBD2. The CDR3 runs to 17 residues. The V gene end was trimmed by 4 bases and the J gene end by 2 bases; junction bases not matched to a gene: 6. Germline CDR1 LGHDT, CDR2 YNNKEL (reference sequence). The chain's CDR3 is CASSLQGTSGPYNEQFF. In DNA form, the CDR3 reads TGTGCCAGCAGCCTCCAAGGGACTAGCGGGCCCTACAATGAGCAGTTCTTC.

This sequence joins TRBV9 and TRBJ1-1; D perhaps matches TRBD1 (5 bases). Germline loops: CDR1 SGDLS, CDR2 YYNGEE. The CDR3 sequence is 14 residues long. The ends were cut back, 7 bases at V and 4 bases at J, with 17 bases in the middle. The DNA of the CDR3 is TGTGCCAGCGGAGCGAACGGGGGGTTCACTGAAGCTTTCTTT. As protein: CASGANGGFTEAFF.